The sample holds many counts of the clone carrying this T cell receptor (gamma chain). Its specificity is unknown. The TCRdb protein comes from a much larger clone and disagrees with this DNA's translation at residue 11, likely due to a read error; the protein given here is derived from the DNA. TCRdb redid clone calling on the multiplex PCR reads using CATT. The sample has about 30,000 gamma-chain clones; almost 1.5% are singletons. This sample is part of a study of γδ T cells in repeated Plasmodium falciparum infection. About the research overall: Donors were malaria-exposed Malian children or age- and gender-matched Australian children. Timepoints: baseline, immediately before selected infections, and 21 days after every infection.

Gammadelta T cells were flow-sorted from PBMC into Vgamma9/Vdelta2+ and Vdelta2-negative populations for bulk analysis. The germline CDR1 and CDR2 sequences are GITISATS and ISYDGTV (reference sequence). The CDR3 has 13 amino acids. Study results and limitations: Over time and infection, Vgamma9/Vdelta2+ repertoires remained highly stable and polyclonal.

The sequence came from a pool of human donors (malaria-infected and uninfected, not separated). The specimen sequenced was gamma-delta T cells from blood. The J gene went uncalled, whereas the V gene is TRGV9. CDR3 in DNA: TGTGCCTTGTGGGAGGTGCGCGATTGGATCAGGACGTTT. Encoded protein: CALWEVRDWIRTF.